This TCR beta chain originates from a study of tumor T cells in aggressive B-cell lymphoma. CDR3 length: 15 amino acids. Per the germline V gene, CDR1 is MDHEN and CDR2 is SYDVKM. V lost 3 bases and J 0 bases, leaving 9 bases between the germline ends. This clone has a handful of counts. Clones were sequenced by immunoSEQ multiplex PCR, and TCRdb holds only the in-frame ones, with some missing. The sample consists of more than 3,000 clones, roughly two thirds of them appearing once. V usage is TRBV28 and J usage is TRBJ1-3, with D possibly TRBD1 on 5 matching bases. Sequencing used tumor tissue. This TCR was recovered from an adult with diffuse large B cell lymphoma. The CDR3 DNA reads as TGTGCCAGCAGTTTTGGAGGGGTCTCTGGAAACACCATATATTTT. It encodes CASSFGGVSGNTIYF.